One sample yielded the 12 T cell receptor beta chains listed below, sequenced in a study of molecular identifiers for immune sequencing clone quantification. TCRdb redid the calling of the PCR reads with MiXCR, one entry per CDR3 protein. The sample lists about 510,000 distinct CDR3 sequences; about a fifth were seen once. Sample: naive CD8+ T cells from blood, with Jurkat cell RNA spiked in. Subset meaning: FACS-sorted CD8+CD4-CCR7+CD45RA+ naive T cells. The source of these receptors is a human donor in good health. Some libraries in this study had Jurkat cell RNA spiked in.

This clonotype has a count of ten or more. The chain carries TRBV12-3 or TRBV12-4 and TRBJ1-5; maybe TRBD1 (5 bases). V was cut by 8 bases and J by 4 bases, with 12 bases left in between. This CDR3 has 13 residues. The chain's CDR3 is CASSFGGNQPQHF. In nucleotides, the CDR3 is TGTGCCAGCTCCTTCGGGGGGAATCAGCCCCAGCATTTT.

Ten or more counts support this clonotype. CDR3 in DNA: TGTGCCAGCAGGGACACTGGGGAAGAGACCCAGTACTTC. As protein: CASRDTGEETQYF. The rearrangement uses TRBV2 and TRBJ2-5; D perhaps matches TRBD1 (5 bases). CDR3 length: 13 amino acids. Germline CDR1 and CDR2: SNHLY and FYNNEI. V was clipped by 6 bases and J by 3 bases, with 11 bases between them.

Points on this clonotype: Possible read error: a much larger clone is one base away. The J gene is TRBJ1-1, the V gene TRBV7-9; TRBD1 is a possible D gene (5 bases). CDR3 length: 15 amino acids. Germline CDR1 is SEHNR and CDR2 is FQNEAQ (reference sequence). CDR3 coding DNA: TGTGCCAGCAGCTTAGCTTCCAGGGCAAACACTGAAACTTTCTTT. This encodes CASSLASRANTETFF. Full variable domain (remainder filled in from reference TRBV7-9 and TRBJ1-1): DTGVSQNPRHKITKRGQNVTFRCDPISEHNRLYWYRQTLGQGPEFLTYFQNEAQLEKSRLLSDRFSAERPKGSFSTLEIQRTEQGDSAMYLCASSLASRANTETFFGQGTRLTVV.

This clonotype was found a few times. The chain uses TRBV4-2 and TRBJ1-1; D is possibly TRBD1 (6 bases). V dropped 5 bases and J dropped 3 bases, with 10 bases sitting between them. Germline V gives CDR1 LGHNA, CDR2 YNFKEQ. The CDR3 covers 13 residues. CDR3 sequence reads: CASSEGGHTEAFF. The CDR3 region has the DNA TGTGCCAGCAGCGAAGGGGGGCACACTGAAGCTTTCTTT.

This clonotype was seen many times. The V call is TRBV28, the J call TRBJ2-7; the D gene is possibly TRBD1 (6 bases). V lost 6 bases, J lost 0 bases, and 12 bases lay in between. The germline gives CDR1 MDHEN, CDR2 SYDVKM. The CDR3 loop spans 14 amino acids. The CDR3 DNA follows: TGTGCCAGCAGCGAGAGGGACAACTCCTACGAGCAGTACTTC. Translated: CASSERDNSYEQYF.

The chain combines TRBV12-3 or TRBV12-4 with TRBJ1-2; possibly TRBD1 for D (6 bases). The V end lost 5 bases, the J end lost 7 bases, and 11 bases lay between the germline ends. This CDR3 region has 12 residues. CDR3 protein: CASSPGVIGYTF. CDR3 DNA sequence: TGTGCCAGCAGTCCAGGGGTGATTGGCTACACCTTC.

This clonotype was detected ten times or more. This chain uses TRBV6-2 or TRBV6-3 with TRBJ1-5; unclear D gene. The CDR3 runs to 14 residues. The V and J ends lost 0 bases and 4 bases respectively, with 7 bases between them. The germline V gene has CDR1 MNHEY and CDR2 SVGEGT. This CDR3 is CASSYSWGNQPQHF. DNA of the CDR3: TGTGCCAGCAGTTACTCCTGGGGAAATCAGCCCCAGCATTTT.

This clonotype came up many times. This chain connects TRBV5-1 to TRBJ1-1; 9 bases agree with TRBD1. The trim removed 4 bases at V and 4 bases at J, leaving 8 bases unmatched. Germline CDR1 reads SGHRS; CDR2 reads YFSETQ. This CDR3 is built from 15 residues. Here the CDR3 DNA reads TGCGCCAGCAGCCTTTCCGGGACAGGGTCCACTGAAGCTTTCTTT. It yields the protein CASSLSGTGSTEAFF.

This chain joins TRBV27 and TRBJ2-2; D perhaps matches TRBD2 (5 bases). CDR3 length equals 12 residues. Looked up from germline, CDR1 is MNHEY and CDR2 is SMNVEV (reference sequence). With 7 bases removed from V and 6 bases from J, the gap between germline ends came to 9 bases. Here the CDR3 DNA reads TGTGCCAGCAATTATAGCGCCGGGGAGCTGTTTTTT. Residues: CASNYSAGELFF.

This clonotype came up many times. The chain recombines TRBV7-9 with TRBJ2-1; 7 bases match TRBD1. From germline, CDR1 is SEHNR and CDR2 FQNEAQ (reference sequence). V lost 4 bases to trimming and J lost 6 bases; unmatched junction nucleotides: 6. CDR3 length equals 14 residues. CDR3 sequence: CASSSGTAFNEQFF. CDR3 coding DNA: TGTGCCAGCAGCTCCGGGACAGCTTTCAATGAGCAGTTCTTC.

In its sample, this clonotype was seen many times. This rearrangement joins TRBV20-1 to TRBJ2-4; no definite D call. Trimming took off 4 bases at V and 0 bases at J, with 10 bases between the two ends. In germline, CDR1 is DFQATT, CDR2 SNEGSKA (reference sequence). This CDR3 has 14 amino acids. Written as DNA, the CDR3 is TGCAGTGCTATCGCTCCTCTAGCCAAAAACATTCAGTACTTC. Protein sequence: CSAIAPLAKNIQYF.

V usage is TRBV7-2 and J usage is TRBJ2-3; no firm D call. This CDR3 is 19 amino acids long. CDR1 is SGHTA, CDR2 FQGNSA, per germline. Trimming cost V 5 bases and J 2 bases, with 26 bases left between them. The CDR3 is CASSLEDKTVWVYTDTQYF. The CDR3 bases are TGTGCCAGCAGCCTAGAAGACAAAACTGTATGGGTCTACACAGATACGCAGTATTTT. Combining the CDR3 with reference TRBV7-2 and TRBJ2-3 gives the whole variable domain GAGVSQSPSNKVTEKGKDVELRCDPISGHTALYWYRQSLGQGLEFLIYFQGNSAPDKSGLPSDRFSAERTGGSVSTLTIQRTQQEDSAVYLCASSLEDKTVWVYTDTQYFGPGTRLTVL.